A single sample gave rise to the 5 T cell receptor beta chains below, sequenced in a study of regulatory T cells in long-lasting Graves disease. Sequencing libraries for TCR beta were prepared with iRepertoire HTBI primers and Arm-PCR of CDR3 regions. Via MiXCR, TCRdb re-called the multiplex PCR reads, giving one row per CDR3 protein. The sample records 300,000 to 450,000 distinct CDR3 sequences, about 14% being singletons. Time point noted: newly diagnosed GD, antithyroid drugs for less than 3 months. With RNA extracted from PBMCs as input, the TCR library was made. This specimen was peripheral blood mononuclear cells (PBMCs), taken at new diagnosis, from a patient treated with antithyroid drugs. The receptors were sampled from a female donor with Graves disease.

The V call is TRBV29-1, the J call TRBJ1-1; D is uncertain. From germline, CDR1 is SQVTM and CDR2 ANQGSEA. There are 13 residues in the CDR3. V was pared by 3 bases and J by 4 bases, with 12 bases between. The CDR3 DNA sequence: TGCAGCGTTGACGGAGGAATGAGCACTGAAGCTTTCTTT. Translation: CSVDGGMSTEAFF.

This clonotype was detected many times. CDR3 amino acids: CATSAKKVEPQHF. The CDR3, as DNA: TGTGCCACCAGCGCGAAAAAGGTGGAGCCCCAGCATTTT. The V gene is TRBV15, the J gene TRBJ1-5; D gene ambiguous. Germline CDR1 reads LNHNV; CDR2 reads YYDKDF (reference sequence). This CDR3 spans 13 amino acids. V lost 5 bases, J lost 8 bases, and 13 bases lay in between. Looking up the rest from reference TRBV15 and TRBJ1-5 gives the full variable domain: DAMVIQNPRYQVTQFGKPVTLSCSQTLNHNVMYWYQQKSSQAPKLLFHYYDKDFNNEADTPDNFQSRRPNTSFCFLDIRSPGLGDTAMYLCATSAKKVEPQHFGDGTRLSIL.

This clonotype has at least ten counts. V usage is TRBV9 and J usage is TRBJ1-2; D is unclear. Germline CDR1 reads SGDLS; CDR2 reads YYNGEE. The CDR3 is made up of 15 amino acids. V lost 4 bases, J lost 2 bases, and 15 bases lay in between. The CDR3 region is CASSPQQRKNYGYTF. The CDR3 DNA sequence: TGTGCCAGCAGCCCTCAACAGCGAAAGAACTATGGCTACACCTTC.

This clonotype has at least ten counts. V and J are TRBV6-2 or TRBV6-3 and TRBJ1-2; no definite D call. Trimming removed 4 bases from V and 2 bases from J, with 14 bases in between. The CDR3 extends over 15 amino acids. The germline gives CDR1 MNHEY, CDR2 SVGEGT. CDR3: CASSSLQRTNYGYTF. The CDR3 DNA reads TGTGCCAGCAGTTCCCTACAGAGGACGAACTATGGCTACACCTTC.

This clonotype was seen many times. The chain joins TRBV7-3 to TRBJ2-2; 10 bases agree with TRBD1. From germline, CDR1 is SGHTA and CDR2 FQGTGA. V shed 2 bases and J 10 bases; nucleotides not matched to a gene: 4. The CDR3 is made up of 14 amino acids. The CDR3, as DNA: TGTGCCAGCAGCTTAGACAGGGGGCGGTCGGAGCTGTTTTTT. This encodes CASSLDRGRSELFF. Based on the CDR3 plus reference TRBV7-3 and TRBJ2-2, the full variable domain is GAGVSQTPSNKVTEKGKYVELRCDPISGHTALYWYRQSLGQGPEFLIYFQGTGAADDSGLPNDRFFAVRPEGSVSTLKIQRTERGDSAVYLCASSLDRGRSELFFGEGSRLTVL.